One and the same sample provided the 10 T cell receptor beta chains below, sequenced in a study of OX40 agonist ivuxolimab in advanced cancers. TCRdb's table, derived via immunoSEQ multiplex PCR, lists solely in-frame clones and lacks some. The sample contains some 80,000 clones, about 81% of which appear only once. The material was CD4+ or CD8+ T cells sorted from blood, obtained in a trial of the OX40 agonist ivuxolimab. The origin of the receptors is an adult with an advanced solid tumor such as melanoma, head and neck, liver or kidney cancer.

The chain couples TRBV2 to TRBJ2-3; tentative D call: TRBD2 (5 bases). There are 15 residues in the CDR3. CDR1 SNHLY and CDR2 FYNNEI come from the germline V gene. The ends were cut back, 8 bases at V and 4 bases at J, with 19 bases in the middle. CDR3 in amino acids: CASGFRRYQADTQYF. CDR3 in DNA: TGTGCCAGCGGTTTCAGGAGGTACCAGGCAGATACGCAGTATTTT.

This clone was found once. The V and J genes are TRBV5-1 and TRBJ2-1; D gene ambiguous. This CDR3 has 13 amino acids. Germline loops: CDR1 SGHRS, CDR2 YFSETQ. V was shortened by 1 base and J by 3 bases, with 5 bases between the two germline ends. DNA for the CDR3: TGCGCCAGCAGCTTGACAGACTACAATGAGCAGTTCTTC. Translation gives CASSLTDYNEQFF.

The chain uses TRBV6-1 and TRBJ1-6; D call uncertain. CDR1 is MNHNS, CDR2 SASEGT, per germline. CDR3 length equals 13 residues. Trimming took 6 bases from V and 10 from J, leaving 13 bases between them. CDR3 protein: CASRDSLGSPLHF. The DNA of the CDR3 is TGTGCCAGCAGGGACTCGTTGGGATCACCCCTCCACTTT.

CDR3 sequence (DNA): TGTGCCAGCAGCGCCCTCACTGGGGAGGGAACTGAAGCTTTCTTT. Translation: CASSALTGEGTEAFF. The genes are TRBV28 and TRBJ1-1; unclear D gene. The CDR3 has 15 residues. Deletions cut 6 bases from V and 5 bases from J, with 19 bases between. Per germline, CDR1 MDHEN and CDR2 SYDVKM.

The V and J genes are TRBV5-4 and TRBJ1-1, with TRBD1 as a possible D gene (5 bases). This CDR3 has 13 amino acids. The germline gives CDR1 SGHNT, CDR2 YYREEE (reference sequence). Trimming removed 2 bases at V and 6 bases at J, with 11 bases between. In DNA, the CDR3 is TGTGCCAGCAGCTTTCCAGGGTTGGCTGAAGCTTTCTTT. Amino acid sequence: CASSFPGLAEAFF.

The V gene is TRBV11-3, the J gene TRBJ2-7; 8 nucleotides line up with TRBD1. Per the germline V gene, CDR1 is SGHNT and CDR2 is YENEEA. The CDR3 has 17 residues. The trim removed 2 bases at V and 1 base at J, leaving 10 bases unmatched. The CDR3 DNA follows: TGTGCCAGCAGCTTAAGCGTCGCAGGGGGCAAGTCCTACGAGCAGTACTTC. It codes for CASSLSVAGGKSYEQYF.

V and J are TRBV4-3 and TRBJ2-7; 10 nucleotides line up with TRBD1. V lost 3 bases to trimming and J lost 3 bases; unmatched junction nucleotides: 11. The CDR3 runs to 17 residues. From germline, CDR1 is LGHNA and CDR2 YSLEER. CDR3 protein: CASSHILGDRGNYEQYF. In nucleotides, the CDR3 is TGCGCCAGCAGCCATATATTAGGGGACAGGGGAAACTACGAGCAGTACTTC.

The chain carries TRBV6-6 and TRBJ2-7; D tentatively fits TRBD1 or TRBD2 (7 bases each). The germline CDR1 and CDR2 sequences are MNHNY and SVGAGI (reference sequence). This CDR3 region has 15 residues. The ends were cut back, 6 bases at V and 1 base at J, with 16 bases in the middle. CDR3 residues: CASSSGGGGSYEQYF. In DNA form, the CDR3 reads TGTGCCAGCAGCTCAGGGGGAGGGGGTTCCTACGAGCAGTACTTC.

This clone was seen only a few times. This chain connects TRBV6-5 to TRBJ1-5; no definite D call. The CDR3 sequence is 12 residues long. Germline assignment: CDR1 MNHEY and CDR2 SVGAGI. The V end was cut by 4 bases, the J end by 9 bases, with 10 bases between. CDR3 nucleotide sequence: TGTGCCAGCAGTTCCCCTGGAGGGCCCCAGCATTTT. This sequence encodes CASSSPGGPQHF.

This clone is medium-sized. The chain has TRBV18 and TRBJ2-7; 8 nucleotides match TRBD1. The V and J ends lost 0 bases and 3 bases, in that order; junction bases with no gene match: 1. Germline V gene data show CDR1 as KGHSH and CDR2 as LQKENI. The CDR3 covers 14 residues. DNA of the CDR3: TGTGCCAGCTCACCACCACAGGGGGTCTACGAGCAGTACTTC. As protein: CASSPPQGVYEQYF.